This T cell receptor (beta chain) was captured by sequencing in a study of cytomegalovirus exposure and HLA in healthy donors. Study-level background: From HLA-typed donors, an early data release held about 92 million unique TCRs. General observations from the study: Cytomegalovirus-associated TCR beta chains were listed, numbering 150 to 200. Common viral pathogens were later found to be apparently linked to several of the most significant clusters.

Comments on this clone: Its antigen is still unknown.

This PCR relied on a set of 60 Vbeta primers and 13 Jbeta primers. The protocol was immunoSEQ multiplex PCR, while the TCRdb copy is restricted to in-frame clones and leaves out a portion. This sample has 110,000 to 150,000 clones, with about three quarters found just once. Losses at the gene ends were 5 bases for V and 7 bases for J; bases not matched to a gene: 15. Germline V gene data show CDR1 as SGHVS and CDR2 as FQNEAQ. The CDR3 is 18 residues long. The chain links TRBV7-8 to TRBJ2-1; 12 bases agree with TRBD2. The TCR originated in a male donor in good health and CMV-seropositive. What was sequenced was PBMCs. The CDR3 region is CASSRSPASGGEGNEQFF. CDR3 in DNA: TGTGCCAGCAGCAGGTCTCCGGCTAGCGGGGGGGAGGGTAATGAGCAGTTCTTC.